Following are 9 T cell receptor beta chains from one sample sequenced in a study of blood T cell repertoires in COVID-19. Profiling relied on immunoSEQ multiplex PCR, and the TCRdb table lists in-frame clones only, not all of them. The sample lists around 210,000 clones, approximately 87% seen once, with 0.6% to 0.9% in the top ten. The specimen was peripheral blood. These receptors were obtained from a woman aged 70-85 years with acute or convalescent COVID-19.

V is TRBV7-2 and J is TRBJ2-3; maybe TRBD2 (6 bases). Deletions cut 1 base from V and 6 bases from J, with 11 bases between. Germline values: CDR1 SGHTA, CDR2 FQGNSA. CDR3 length: 14 residues. The CDR3 bases are TGTGCCAGCAGCTTAGTCGGGGGAGTTGATACGCAGTATTTT. It specifies CASSLVGGVDTQYF. Full variable domain (remainder filled in from reference TRBV7-2 and TRBJ2-3): GAGVSQSPSNKVTEKGKDVELRCDPISGHTALYWYRQSLGQGLEFLIYFQGNSAPDKSGLPSDRFSAERTGGSVSTLTIQRTQQEDSAVYLCASSLVGGVDTQYFGPGTRLTVL.

This clone was detected only once. The chain combines TRBV11-3 with TRBJ2-1; D may be TRBD1 (6 bases). Germline V CDR1 and CDR2: SGHNT, YENEEA. Trimming left V 4 bases short and J 9 bases short, with 13 bases between. The CDR3 contains 13 residues. CDR3 bases: TGTGCCAGCAGCTCGCAACAGGGAAGTGAGCAGTTCTTC. Its translation is CASSSQQGSEQFF.

CDR3 protein: CASRSPGETQYF. The CDR3 DNA sequence: TGTGCCAGCAGGTCCCCCGGGGAGACCCAGTACTTC. The chain joins TRBV28 to TRBJ2-5; no clear D gene. The germline gives CDR1 MDHEN, CDR2 SYDVKM. The CDR3 totals 12 residues. V lost 6 bases, J lost 5 bases, and 10 bases lay in between.

This clone was counted between two and nine times. This chain connects TRBV12-3 or TRBV12-4 to TRBJ1-6; TRBD1 matches 7 bases. Trimming took 7 bases from V and 10 from J; bases not matched to a gene: 7. This CDR3 spans 13 amino acids. The DNA for the CDR3 is TGTGCCAGCACCACGGACAGGCGGTCACCCCTCCACTTT. Translated: CASTTDRRSPLHF.

The gene calls are TRBV5-1 and TRBJ1-2, with 9 bases identical to TRBD1. The CDR3 is made up of 15 amino acids. With V trimmed by 3 bases and J by 6 bases, 9 bases remained unmatched. The germline gives CDR1 SGHRS, CDR2 YFSETQ. The DNA of the CDR3 is TGCGCCAGCAGCTCGGGACAGGGAGAGTCAAATGGCTACACCTTC. Translation: CASSSGQGESNGYTF.

A note on this clone: Sequence at one end of the junction differs from germline and may be a read error. This chain joins TRBV7-2 and TRBJ1-6, with D tentatively TRBD1 (6 bases). The CDR3 is made up of 13 amino acids. Germline V lookup: CDR1 SGHTA, CDR2 FQGNSA. The chain's CDR3 is CASNILGGSLLHF. The CDR3, as DNA: TGTGCCAGCAATATATTAGGGGGTTCACTCCTCCACTTT.

The CDR3 reads CASSLEQGVGGYTF. Here the CDR3 DNA reads TGTGCCAGCAGCTTGGAGCAAGGGGTCGGGGGCTACACCTTC. The rearrangement joins TRBV5-5 to TRBJ1-2; D is possibly TRBD1 (5 bases). Per the germline V gene, CDR1 is SGHKS and CDR2 is YYEKEE (reference sequence). CDR3 length: 14 amino acids. Trimming removed 0 bases from V and 8 bases from J, with 14 bases in between.

The rearrangement joins TRBV19 to TRBJ1-2; TRBD1 matches 9 bases. CDR1 is LNHDA and CDR2 is SQIVND in the germline V gene (reference sequence). V gave up 7 bases and J gave up 4 bases; unmatched junction bases: 7. The CDR3 totals 14 residues. CDR3 sequence (DNA): TGTGCCAGTAACCCGGGACAGGGTGGCTATGGCTACACCTTC. Translation gives CASNPGQGGYGYTF.

V gene TRBV6-5 combines with J gene TRBJ2-3; D ambiguous. The CDR3 runs 15 residues. The V gene's germline CDR1 is MNHEY and CDR2 SVGAGI. Trimming removed 6 bases at V and 2 bases at J, with 15 bases between. The CDR3 reads CASSLRASNTDTQYF. CDR3 in DNA: TGTGCCAGCAGCCTACGAGCGTCAAACACAGATACGCAGTATTTT.